Following are 24 T cell receptor beta chains from one sample sequenced in a study of OX40 agonist ivuxolimab in advanced cancers. Measured with immunoSEQ multiplex PCR; TCRdb has only the in-frame clones, and not every one. The sample holds approximately 74,000 clones; 90% are singletons and the top ten take 10%. The sample in question was CD4+ or CD8+ T cells sorted from blood, obtained in a trial of the OX40 agonist ivuxolimab. These receptors came from an adult with an advanced solid tumor such as melanoma, head and neck, liver or kidney cancer.

The chain has TRBV28 and TRBJ2-1, with TRBD1 matching over 8 bases. There are 11 residues in the CDR3. Germline V gene sequence: CDR1 MDHEN, CDR2 SYDVKM. The CDR3 region has the DNA TGTGGGACAGGGCTGAGCGATGAGCAGTTCTTC. Translating it yields CGTGLSDEQFF. The full variable domain, with the rest looked up from reference TRBV28 and TRBJ2-1, is DVKVTQSSRYLVKRTGEKVFLECVQDMDHENMFWYRQDPGLGLRLIYFSYDVKMKEKGDIPEGYSVSREKKERFSLILESASTNQTSMYLCGTGLSDEQFFGPGTRLTVL.

The chain joins TRBV6-6 to TRBJ1-4; TRBD1 might be the D (5 bases). Germline V gene lookup returns CDR1 MNHNY and CDR2 SVGAGI (reference sequence). This CDR3 has 15 residues. V was shortened by 0 bases and J by 4 bases, with 9 bases between the two germline ends. The CDR3 nucleotides are TGTGCCAGCAGTTACTCGACAGTCCGTAATGAAAAACTGTTTTTT. Its protein is CASSYSTVRNEKLFF.

This clone showed up just once. This chain links TRBV7-9 with TRBJ2-1, with a possible D match to TRBD1 (7 bases). V shed 6 bases and J shed 13 bases, with 16 bases lying between them. The CDR3 has 12 residues. Germline V gene data show CDR1 as SEHNR and CDR2 as FQNEAQ (reference sequence). The CDR3 here is CASSPGGTFQFF. CDR3 sequence (DNA): TGTGCCAGCAGTCCAGGGGGGACCTTTCAGTTCTTC.

The CDR3 sequence is CASSPLSGELFF. Here the CDR3 DNA reads TGTGCCAGCAGCCCACTTTCCGGGGAGCTGTTTTTT. J is TRBJ2-2 and V is TRBV7-3, with D unclear. The CDR3 totals 12 residues. The germline V gene has CDR1 SGHTA and CDR2 FQGTGA. The germline V and J ends were trimmed by 5 bases and 6 bases, with 7 bases remaining between them. The variable domain in full, with the rest retrieved from reference TRBV7-3 and TRBJ2-2, is GAGVSQTPSNKVTEKGKYVELRCDPISGHTALYWYRQSLGQGPEFLIYFQGTGAADDSGLPNDRFFAVRPEGSVSTLKIQRTERGDSAVYLCASSPLSGELFFGEGSRLTVL.

The genes are TRBV11-3 and TRBJ2-1; a weak D match, TRBD2 (7 bases). V gave up 11 bases and J gave up 3 bases, with 14 bases separating them. Germline CDR1 and CDR2: SGHNT and YENEEA. The CDR3 sequence is 13 residues long. The CDR3 spells CARWGGGYNEQFF. CDR3 nucleotides: TGTGCCCGCTGGGGAGGGGGCTACAATGAGCAGTTCTTC.

The chain recombines TRBV7-3 with TRBJ2-1; no reliable D call. The germline gives CDR1 SGHTA, CDR2 FQGTGA. The CDR3 is 12 residues long. Trimming shortened V by 2 bases and J by 10 bases, and 9 bases separated the two germline ends. The CDR3, as DNA: TGTGCCAGCAGCTTATCACCCGGAGAGCAGTTCTTC. This codes for CASSLSPGEQFF.

J is TRBJ2-7 and V is TRBV29-1, with 11 bases matching TRBD1. Germline loops: CDR1 SQVTM, CDR2 ANQGSEA. J lost 4 bases, V lost 5 bases, and 10 bases had no gene match. The CDR3 contains 15 residues. This chain's CDR3 is CSVSFPDRGLYEQYF. CDR3 sequence (DNA): TGCAGCGTTTCCTTCCCGGACAGGGGGCTTTACGAGCAGTACTTC.

The rearrangement joins TRBV6-5 to TRBJ2-3; weak D call: TRBD1 (6 bases). Deletions cut 4 bases from V and 8 bases from J, with 22 bases between. This CDR3 is built from 16 residues. Germline CDR1 reads MNHEY; CDR2 reads SVGAGI. CDR3 in DNA: TGTGCCAGCAGTTGGGATGGCTCCAGGGGATTCGGTACGCAGTATTTT. Translating it yields CASSWDGSRGFGTQYF.

Of note for this clone: The sample has other DNA sequences that encode this CDR3 too. The V call is TRBV7-2, the J call TRBJ1-2; a weak D match, TRBD1 (5 bases). With 8 bases removed from V and 5 bases from J, the gap between germline ends came to 9 bases. Germline CDR1 reads SGHTA; CDR2 reads FQGNSA. This CDR3 has 11 amino acids. The CDR3, as DNA: TGTGCCAGCGCTCCAGGGTATGGCTACACCTTC. This translates into CASAPGYGYTF. The variable domain in full, completed from reference TRBV7-2 and TRBJ1-2, reads GAGVSQSPSNKVTEKGKDVELRCDPISGHTALYWYRQSLGQGLEFLIYFQGNSAPDKSGLPSDRFSAERTGGSVSTLTIQRTQQEDSAVYLCASAPGYGYTFGSGTRLTVV.

This clone was seen a single time. The V call is TRBV5-1, the J call TRBJ2-2; 7 bases map to TRBD2. CDR3 length equals 16 residues. V shed 0 bases and J 2 bases; nucleotides not matched to a gene: 4. Looked up from germline, CDR1 is SGHRS and CDR2 is YFSETQ. The CDR3 DNA reads as TGCGCCAGCAGCTTGGCACTAGCGAGAAACACCGGGGAGCTGTTTTTT. Protein product: CASSLALARNTGELFF.

V usage is TRBV11-3 and J usage is TRBJ2-1; the match to TRBD2 covers 12 bases. The germline V gene encodes CDR1 SGHNT and CDR2 YENEEA. V lost 4 bases and J lost 5; bases outside the gene matches: 3. The CDR3 extends over 15 amino acids. The CDR3 reads CASSSGLAGNNEQFF. For the CDR3, the DNA is TGTGCCAGCAGCTCGGGACTAGCGGGCAACAATGAGCAGTTCTTC.

The chain couples TRBV11-2 to TRBJ2-7; 8 nucleotides align to TRBD2. CDR3 size: 15 residues. Germline trimming cut 0 bases from V and 2 bases from J; bases unmatched to any gene: 3. The germline V gene has CDR1 SGHAT and CDR2 FQNNGV. The CDR3 sequence: CASSLDGGDPYEQYF. The DNA for the CDR3 is TGTGCCAGCAGCTTAGACGGGGGGGATCCCTACGAGCAGTACTTC. Together with reference TRBV11-2 and TRBJ2-7, the CDR3 gives the full variable domain: EAGVAQSPRYKIIEKRQSVAFWCNPISGHATLYWYQQILGQGPKLLIQFQNNGVVDDSQLPKDRFSAERLKGVDSTLKIQPAKLEDSAVYLCASSLDGGDPYEQYFGPGTRLTVT.

As for this clone: Other DNA sequences in the same sample also yield this CDR3. For the CDR3, the DNA is TGCAGTGCGGTTAAAGGCGAGCAGTTCTTC. It yields the protein CSAVKGEQFF. The V and J genes are TRBV20-1 and TRBJ2-1; D remains unclear. The CDR3 is 10 residues long. Germline values: CDR1 DFQATT, CDR2 SNEGSKA (reference sequence). The V end was cut by 6 bases, the J end by 10 bases, with 10 bases between.

The chain uses TRBV2 and TRBJ2-1; TRBD2 might be the D (5 bases). The germline V gene has CDR1 SNHLY and CDR2 FYNNEI. The CDR3 extends over 14 amino acids. V shed 3 bases and J shed 3 bases, with 9 bases lying between them. In nucleotides, the CDR3 is TGTGCCAGCAGTGAGACTACCCACTACAATGAGCAGTTCTTC. This sequence encodes CASSETTHYNEQFF.

The rearrangement links TRBV28 to TRBJ2-1; D uncertain. The germline V gene has CDR1 MDHEN and CDR2 SYDVKM. V lost 8 bases to trimming and J lost 4 bases, with 18 bases between them. The length of the CDR3 is 15 residues. CDR3 in amino acids: CASADAARSYNEQFF. CDR3 nucleotide sequence: TGTGCCAGCGCCGACGCGGCCAGAAGTTACAATGAGCAGTTCTTC.

This chain joins TRBV7-2 and TRBJ1-1; 8 bases map to TRBD1. The CDR3 is made up of 13 amino acids. Germline V gives CDR1 SGHTA, CDR2 FQGNSA. V shed 6 bases, J shed 5 bases, and the junction held 5 bases outside the gene matches. The CDR3 nucleotides are TGTGCCAGCAGAATGCAGGGGGCAACTGAAGCTTTCTTT. Amino acids: CASRMQGATEAFF.

The chain joins TRBV5-1 to TRBJ2-5, with a weak D call TRBD1 (6 bases). CDR1 is SGHRS and CDR2 is YFSETQ in the germline V gene. V was trimmed by 4 bases and J by 2 bases, leaving 12 bases between them. CDR3 length equals 14 residues. The chain's CDR3 is CASSLQGQQETQYF. The CDR3 DNA follows: TGCGCCAGCAGCCTACAGGGACAACAAGAGACCCAGTACTTC.

This chain links TRBV9 with TRBJ2-1, with D tentatively TRBD2 (6 bases). CDR1 is SGDLS, CDR2 YYNGEE, per germline. The V and J ends lost 3 bases and 8 bases respectively, with 12 bases between them. The CDR3 is 13 amino acids. The CDR3 region has the DNA TGTGCCAGCAGCGCGCGGGGTTGGGATGAGCAGTTCTTC. This encodes CASSARGWDEQFF.

The CDR3 DNA reads as TGTGCCAGCAGTCGACCAGCTACAGGGAACTACGAGCAGTACTTC. Translating gives CASSRPATGNYEQYF. The chain couples TRBV6-5 to TRBJ2-7; TRBD1 is a possible D gene (6 bases). In germline, CDR1 is MNHEY, CDR2 SVGAGI. The germline V and J ends were trimmed by 5 bases and 3 bases, with 17 bases remaining between them. The CDR3 has 15 residues.

This chain uses TRBV7-2 with TRBJ2-1, with 8 positions matching TRBD1. In germline, CDR1 is SGHTA, CDR2 FQGNSA. The CDR3 has 15 amino acids. Trimming took 4 bases from V and 1 from J; bases not matched to a gene: 3. CDR3 DNA sequence: TGTGCCAGCAGCTCCCGGGACAGGTCCTACAATGAGCAGTTCTTC. This translates into CASSSRDRSYNEQFF.

This clone is a singleton in its sample. Here the CDR3 reads CASSQGNQETQYF. DNA for the CDR3: TGTGCCAGCAGCCAAGGGAACCAAGAGACCCAGTACTTC. The chain recombines TRBV14 with TRBJ2-5; no reliable D call. The CDR3 consists of 13 residues. The germline V and J ends were trimmed by 1 base and 0 bases, with 3 bases remaining between them. From germline, CDR1 is SGHDN and CDR2 FVKESK.

The gene calls are TRBV11-2 and TRBJ2-7, with 8 bases that match TRBD2. This CDR3 has 13 amino acids. Germline assignment: CDR1 SGHAT and CDR2 FQNNGV. J gave up 5 bases and V 1 base, and 1 base lay outside the gene matches. The CDR3 region has the DNA TGTGCCAGCAGCTTAGGGCGGGAGGACGAGCAGTACTTC. Its translation is CASSLGREDEQYF.

The chain combines TRBV28 with TRBJ2-7; D call uncertain. CDR1 and CDR2 from the germline V gene are MDHEN and SYDVKM. V was shortened by 4 bases and J by 0 bases, with 10 bases between the two germline ends. This CDR3 is built from 14 residues. In DNA, the CDR3 is TGTGCCAGCAGTTCCCCCCGGCCCTCCTACGAGCAGTACTTC. It specifies CASSSPRPSYEQYF.

The chain employs TRBV6-5 and TRBJ2-7, with 8 bases lining up with TRBD1. V dropped 5 bases and J dropped 0; count of bases not matched to a gene: 3. The CDR3 has 14 amino acids. Germline V gene data show CDR1 as MNHEY and CDR2 as SVGAGI. CDR3 sequence: CASSGGQGSYEQYF. The CDR3, as DNA: TGTGCCAGCAGTGGCGGACAGGGCTCCTACGAGCAGTACTTC.